Sequencing of this TCR beta chain was carried out in a study of blood T cell repertoires in COVID-19. In the study overall: T cells, B-cell-depleted T cells, or PBMCs supplied cDNA or gDNA.

In germline, CDR1 is MGHRA, CDR2 YSYEKL. CDR3 length equals 16 residues. Trimming shortened V by 2 bases and J by 5 bases, and 19 bases separated the two germline ends. Repertoires were generated with immunoSEQ multiplex PCR, while TCRdb's copy carries only in-frame clones and drops some. The repertoire consists of 150,000 to 200,000 clones, with 70% to 85% occurring once and the leading ten covering about 6.4%. This TCR derives from a human donor in a cohort sampled during active COVID-19. This sequence joins TRBV4-1 and TRBJ2-7; tentatively, D is TRBD1 (6 bases). Sequencing used peripheral blood. CDR3 amino acids: CASSQIPGQGVNEQYF. The DNA of the CDR3 is TGCGCCAGCAGCCAAATTCCGGGACAAGGAGTAAACGAGCAGTACTTC.